One sample yielded the 30 T cell receptor beta chains listed below, sequenced in a study of blood T cell repertoires in COVID-19. Here immunoSEQ multiplex PCR was the method, and the copy in TCRdb shows in-frame clones only, minus some. The repertoire holds 350,000 or so clones, with over 70% as singletons. Sequencing was carried out using peripheral blood. The receptor set was obtained from a man aged 25 to 40 with active or convalescent COVID-19.

The chain links TRBV7-9 to TRBJ1-2; D uncertain. The germline gives CDR1 SEHNR, CDR2 FQNEAQ (reference sequence). This CDR3 has 12 amino acids. Trimming removed 6 bases from V and 6 bases from J, with 11 bases in between. This CDR3 is CASSELRDGYTF. The CDR3 DNA is TGTGCCAGCAGTGAACTACGGGATGGCTACACCTTC.

V usage is TRBV5-4 and J usage is TRBJ2-1; 12 bases are shared with TRBD2. J gave up 7 bases and V 4 bases, and 9 bases lay outside the gene matches. The CDR3 sequence is 16 residues long. CDR1 is SGHNT and CDR2 is YYREEE in the germline V gene (reference sequence). DNA for the CDR3: TGTGCCAGCAGCCCGAGTCGGACTAGCGGGGAGAATGAGCAGTTCTTC. It translates to CASSPSRTSGENEQFF.

The genes are TRBV3-1 (or the pseudogene TRBV3-2) and TRBJ2-5, with a tentative D call TRBD1 (5 bases). The CDR3 loop spans 14 amino acids. Germline loops: CDR1 LGHDT, CDR2 YNNKEL (reference sequence). The ends were cut back, 4 bases at V and 2 bases at J, with 11 bases in the middle. This chain's CDR3 is CASSLRQRQETQYF. The CDR3 DNA is TGTGCCAGCAGCCTGAGACAGCGTCAAGAGACCCAGTACTTC.

The V call is TRBV5-1, the J call TRBJ2-7; D might be TRBD1 (6 bases). From germline, CDR1 is SGHRS and CDR2 YFSETQ. CDR3 length: 14 residues. The V end lost 0 bases, the J end lost 2 bases, and 9 bases lay between the germline ends. The CDR3 sequence is CASSLGGQTYEQYF. Written as DNA, the CDR3 is TGCGCCAGCAGCTTGGGCGGACAGACCTACGAGCAGTACTTC.

In this sample, this clone turned up a few times. The chain couples TRBV3-1 (or the pseudogene TRBV3-2) to TRBJ1-1; D not resolved. There are 14 residues in the CDR3. CDR1 and CDR2 (germline): LGHDT, YNNKEL (reference sequence). The V end lost 3 bases, the J end lost 1 base, and 9 bases lay between the germline ends. The CDR3 DNA reads TGTGCCAGCAGCCAGCTAGCGGGGAACACTGAAGCTTTCTTT. Protein: CASSQLAGNTEAFF.

V usage is TRBV6-5 and J usage is TRBJ2-3; perhaps TRBD1 as D (6 bases). V lost 5 bases and J 8 bases, leaving 17 bases between the germline ends. CDR3 length: 14 residues. The germline gives CDR1 MNHEY, CDR2 SVGAGI. CDR3 residues: CASSTSHREGTQYF. The CDR3 nucleotides read TGTGCCAGCAGTACCTCACACAGGGAAGGTACGCAGTATTTT.

The chain employs TRBV7-9 and TRBJ1-2, with 9 bases that match TRBD1. There are 13 residues in the CDR3. V was clipped by 5 bases and J by 8 bases; unmatched bases: 6. Germline-derived CDR1 and CDR2 are SEHNR and FQNEAQ (reference sequence). CDR3 in amino acids: CASSIPQGAGYTF. The CDR3 nucleotides are TGTGCCAGCAGCATCCCACAGGGGGCAGGCTACACCTTC.

The rearrangement joins TRBV30 to TRBJ1-6; D not certain. V gave up 4 bases and J gave up 8 bases, with 9 bases separating them. In germline, CDR1 is GTSNPN, CDR2 SVGIG (reference sequence). The CDR3 length is 12 residues. The chain's CDR3 is CAWTGSDSPLHF. The CDR3 DNA reads TGTGCCTGGACGGGGTCAGATTCACCCCTCCACTTT.

The chain carries TRBV19 and TRBJ1-5; perhaps TRBD1 as D (6 bases). CDR1 and CDR2 from the germline V gene are LNHDA and SQIVND (reference sequence). This CDR3 comprises 15 residues. V lost 1 base and J 5 bases, leaving 12 bases between the germline ends. This chain's CDR3 is CASSIGGRGDQPQHF. For the CDR3, the DNA is TGTGCCAGTAGTATAGGGGGCAGGGGAGATCAGCCCCAGCATTTT.

The V and J genes are TRBV28 and TRBJ1-3; unclear D gene. The germline V and J ends were trimmed by 0 bases and 4 bases, with 19 bases remaining between them. The CDR3 runs to 18 residues. The germline V gene encodes CDR1 MDHEN and CDR2 SYDVKM. CDR3 in amino acids: CASSLWKNIIRKGNTIYF. CDR3 in DNA: TGTGCCAGCAGTTTATGGAAGAACATAATAAGAAAGGGAAACACCATATATTTT.

This chain joins TRBV6-6 and TRBJ1-5; possible D gene TRBD1, 6 bases. V lost 6 bases, J lost 6 bases, and 9 bases lay in between. The CDR3 is made up of 12 amino acids. The germline CDR1 and CDR2 sequences are MNHNY and SVGAGI (reference sequence). CDR3 DNA: TGTGCCAGCAGCACAGGGACTCAGCCCCAGCATTTT. This codes for CASSTGTQPQHF.

The chain has TRBV11-3 and TRBJ2-5; TRBD1 matches 7 bases. CDR1 and CDR2 (germline): SGHNT, YENEEA. Losses at the gene ends were 4 bases for V and 4 bases for J; bases not matched to a gene: 9. This CDR3 is 15 amino acids long. CDR3 loop: CASSYYTGVGETQYF. CDR3 nucleotide sequence: TGTGCCAGCAGCTACTACACAGGGGTGGGAGAGACCCAGTACTTC.

The chain carries TRBV6-5 and TRBJ2-1, with TRBD2 identical over 13 bases. CDR1 is MNHEY and CDR2 is SVGAGI in the germline V gene. The CDR3 is made up of 15 amino acids. V was clipped by 9 bases and J by 7 bases; unmatched bases: 9. The DNA of the CDR3 is TGTGCCAGTTCACGACTAGCGGGAGGAATAAATGAGCAGTTCTTC. It translates to CASSRLAGGINEQFF.

The chain has TRBV6-5 and TRBJ2-5; D not resolved. CDR1 is MNHEY, CDR2 SVGAGI, per germline. Trimming left V 8 bases short and J 3 bases short, with 7 bases between. CDR3 length equals 11 residues. CDR3 sequence (DNA): TGTGCCAGCTGGGCAGAAGAGACCCAGTACTTC. It yields the protein CASWAEETQYF.

This chain joins TRBV3-1 (or the pseudogene TRBV3-2) and TRBJ2-7; D perhaps matches TRBD2 (6 bases). Trimming cost V 6 bases and J 7 bases, with 19 bases left between them. Germline CDR1 LGHDT, CDR2 YNNKEL (reference sequence). The CDR3 extends over 14 amino acids. CDR3 bases: TGTGCCAGCAGGCGGGGACGGTTCGGGGGAGAGCAGTACTTC. This sequence encodes CASRRGRFGGEQYF.

The count of this clone is one. The J gene is TRBJ2-1, the V gene TRBV14; TRBD1 is a possible D gene (5 bases). V was pared by 0 bases and J by 8 bases, with 8 bases between. This CDR3 is built from 13 residues. Germline values: CDR1 SGHDN, CDR2 FVKESK. CDR3 region: CASSQDLRDEQFF. CDR3 coding DNA: TGTGCCAGCAGCCAAGATCTCAGGGATGAGCAGTTCTTC. Drawing the rest from reference TRBV14 and TRBJ2-1, the complete variable domain is EAGVTQFPSHSVIEKGQTVTLRCDPISGHDNLYWYRRVMGKEIKFLLHFVKESKQDESGMPNNRFLAERTGGTYSTLKVQPAELEDSGVYFCASSQDLRDEQFFGPGTRLTVL.

This clone was observed a few times. The V and J genes are TRBV19 and TRBJ1-1; 7 positions match TRBD1. This CDR3 is built from 14 residues. V gave up 2 bases and J gave up 2 bases; unmatched junction bases: 2. Germline V gene sequence: CDR1 LNHDA, CDR2 SQIVND (reference sequence). The CDR3 coding sequence is TGTGCCAGTAGTATACGGACAGGAAACACTGAAGCTTTCTTT. This translates into CASSIRTGNTEAFF.

The chain uses TRBV5-5 and TRBJ1-5; perhaps TRBD1 as D (5 bases). V lost 4 bases, J lost 9 bases, and 17 bases lay in between. Germline CDR1 and CDR2: SGHKS and YYEKEE (reference sequence). The CDR3 extends over 14 amino acids. The CDR3 region is CASSRTVTGGPQHF. CDR3 in DNA: TGTGCCAGCAGCCGGACGGTCACCGGGGGGCCCCAGCATTTT.

Regarding this clone: At one of its ends the junction is not consistent with the germline gene, which may arise from a read error. The V call is TRBV10-3, the J call TRBJ2-3; 7 positions match TRBD1. The V gene's germline CDR1 is ENHRY and CDR2 SYGVKD. This CDR3 is 13 amino acids long. CDR3 in amino acids: CAISEPGTVGGRF. The CDR3 DNA reads TGTGCCATCAGTGAGCCTGGGACAGTCGGCGGCCGGTTT.

This chain uses TRBV18 with TRBJ1-3, with D perhaps matching TRBD1 (6 bases). Germline loops: CDR1 KGHSH, CDR2 LQKENI. The V end was cut by 3 bases, the J end by 4 bases, with 10 bases between. The CDR3 totals 14 residues. CDR3 in DNA: TGTGCCAGCTCACCGACAGGAGCCGGAAACACCATATATTTT. Translated, it gives CASSPTGAGNTIYF.

CDR3 sequence: CAWGHESPLHF. DNA of the CDR3: TGTGCCTGGGGGCATGAGTCACCCCTCCACTTT. The gene calls are TRBV30 and TRBJ1-6; no clear D gene. Looked up from germline, CDR1 is GTSNPN and CDR2 is SVGIG (reference sequence). Deletions cut 5 bases from V and 10 bases from J, with 9 bases between. This CDR3 region has 11 residues.

The genes are TRBV28 and TRBJ2-1; 7 positions agree with TRBD2. The germline gives CDR1 MDHEN, CDR2 SYDVKM. This CDR3 has 16 amino acids. The ends lost 5 bases at V and 2 bases at J; junction bases unmatched: 9. The CDR3 coding sequence is TGTGCCAGCAGTCCACTGTGGGAGGGGACCTACAATGAGCAGTTCTTC. Residues: CASSPLWEGTYNEQFF.

This clone is a singleton in its sample. The sample contains more than one DNA sequence encoding this CDR3. The chain carries TRBV7-2 and TRBJ1-2, with 8 bases aligning to TRBD1. The ends lost 5 bases at V and 8 bases at J; junction bases unmatched: 7. Germline V CDR1 and CDR2: SGHTA, FQGNSA. The CDR3 runs 13 residues. The CDR3 coding sequence is TGTGCCAGCAGCCTAGGACAGGGTCGAGGCTACACCTTC. Translated: CASSLGQGRGYTF.

The chain combines TRBV4-1 with TRBJ2-1, with 7 bases matching TRBD2. This CDR3 comprises 18 residues. CDR1 is MGHRA and CDR2 is YSYEKL in the germline V gene. V lost 3 bases to trimming and J lost 0 bases; unmatched junction nucleotides: 11. The CDR3 region has the DNA TGCGCCAGCAGCCACCGTCTCAGAGCGGGGAGCTCCTACAATGAGCAGTTCTTC. Amino acids: CASSHRLRAGSSYNEQFF.

The chain carries TRBV6-5 and TRBJ2-7; 8 bases agree with TRBD2. Germline V gene lookup returns CDR1 MNHEY and CDR2 SVGAGI. The CDR3 has 15 amino acids. The V segment lost 6 bases and the J segment 1 base; nucleotides outside the gene matches: 8. In DNA form, the CDR3 reads TGTGCCAGCAGAATAACCGGGACTAGGTCCTACGAGCAGTACTTC. The encoded protein is CASRITGTRSYEQYF.

This rearrangement joins TRBV25-1 to TRBJ1-4; D remains unclear. Germline CDR1 and CDR2: MGHDK and SYGVNS. V dropped 0 bases and J dropped 3 bases, with 8 bases sitting between them. This CDR3 is built from 15 residues. CDR3 in DNA: TGTGCCAGCAGTGAATATGGGAGATCTAATGAAAAACTGTTTTTT. The encoded protein is CASSEYGRSNEKLFF.

V gene TRBV30 combines with J gene TRBJ1-1, with TRBD1 matching 7 bases. The CDR3 is made up of 17 amino acids. Germline loops: CDR1 GTSNPN, CDR2 SVGIG (reference sequence). V shed 1 base, J shed 0 bases, and the junction held 11 bases outside the gene matches. The CDR3 spells CAWSAGTASHLNTEAFF. CDR3 DNA sequence: TGTGCCTGGAGTGCGGGGACAGCCTCCCATTTGAACACTGAAGCTTTCTTT.

The V gene is TRBV6-2 or TRBV6-3, the J gene TRBJ1-2, with 8 bases aligning to TRBD1. The V and J ends lost 5 bases and 7 bases, in that order; junction bases with no gene match: 3. This CDR3 comprises 12 residues. CDR1 is MNHEY, CDR2 SVGEGT, per germline. CDR3 residues: CASSRTGPGYTF. CDR3 nucleotides: TGTGCCAGCAGTCGGACAGGGCCTGGCTACACCTTC.

DNA for the CDR3: TGTGCCAGCAGCCCACGGACAGGGAAAACTCACGAGCAGTACTTC. Encoded protein: CASSPRTGKTHEQYF. V gene TRBV9 combines with J gene TRBJ2-7, with 8 bases fitting TRBD1. This CDR3 is 15 amino acids long. The ends lost 4 bases at V and 5 bases at J; junction bases unmatched: 11. Looked up from germline, CDR1 is SGDLS and CDR2 is YYNGEE.

The chain is built from TRBV6-5 and TRBJ1-4; 7 nucleotides align to TRBD1. V dropped 0 bases and J dropped 4; count of bases not matched to a gene: 2. The CDR3 has 15 residues. CDR1 and CDR2 from the germline V gene are MNHEY and SVGAGI. The CDR3 coding sequence is TGTGCCAGCAGTTACTCGACAGGGAATAATGAAAAACTGTTTTTT. Protein product: CASSYSTGNNEKLFF.